This TCR beta chain emerged from a study of identical twins listed by TCRdb under 2016. About the study as a whole: The study deep-sequenced TCR alpha and beta repertoires from monozygotic twins, unrelated adults of various ages and cord blood to test whether fetal clonotypes persist. Replicate twin experiments were performed at different times using different library preparation protocols to rule out contamination.

Turning to this clonotype: Its antigen is not yet known. Base-call qualities are not available, and no considerably larger clone is one nucleotide away.

Every donor was a healthy Caucasian. Based on the germline V gene, the CDR1 and CDR2 sequences are MNHEY and SVGAGI. The CDR3 runs 17 amino acids, cysteine and phenylalanine included. Left in the record is the CDR3 DNA by itself, 51 bases read in frame from the first base. The junction shows trimming of 4 bases on V and 2 bases on J, and the gene matches do not reach 9 bases of it. Overall study results and their limits: Out-of-frame TCR alpha sharing in monozygotic twins was systematically underestimated by recombination models, whereas sharing between unrelated individuals was in agreement with the recombination models. Zero-insertion analyses could be partly confounded by invariant T cells such as MAIT and iNKT, although diverse VJ usage argued against such confounding for most clonotypes. The excess sharing between twins in beta out-of-frame sequences was weaker because fewer shared sequences reduced the signal-to-noise ratio. Conclusions relied on cross-sectional statistical analysis, since the same donors could not be followed over many years. Abundant cord blood beta clonotypes had fewer insertions, young adult naive repertoires showed a similar but weaker trend, and memory repertoires showed no such trend. Compared with coincidental sharing between unrelated individuals, out-of-frame TCR alpha sequences shared between twins had an excess of sequences with low generation probability.

The receptor library was made with 5' RACE. Sequencer: Illumina HiSeq 2000. A universal primer binding site was introduced by template switching, and a unique molecular identifier was present in the final cDNA, enabling accurate counting of TCR cDNA molecules. First-strand cDNA for TCR alpha and beta chains was synthesized from specific primers in the conserved constant-segment region. To control for contamination, every cDNA library carried two barcodes: a SMART-Mk sample barcode plus Illumina barcodes. TruSeq adapter sequences, together with Illumina sample barcodes, were added in two successive PCR steps. Sequencing of the TCR alpha and beta cDNA libraries was done on the Illumina HiSeq platform using custom primers. The paper's processing steps were these. Unique molecular identifiers were extracted from raw reads with MiGEC, and CDR3 positions were determined with MiXCR. For each individual, recombination models were inferred using an EM algorithm with the repgenHMM and IGoR tools. Shared clonotype analysis was performed with the tcR package in R, normalizing sharing by the product of cloneset sizes. Out-of-frame nonproductive sequences were analyzed to study raw recombination free of thymic and clonal selection effects. TCRdb reran the public reads through fastp at Q25 and MiXCR, keeping productive beta chains. Entries are consolidated by CDR3 protein sequence, retaining the most common genes and DNA. The V and J calls follow TCRdb's processing rather than the paper's. In all, the sample holds about 1.7 million distinct CDR3 sequences, and under 35% of those were seen once. Of the sample, 0.27% falls within the top ten clones.

The source of this sequence is a newborn girl in good health. Here the chain combines TRBV6-5 and TRBJ2-7, with 12 middle bases fitting TRBD2. Sequenced material: cord blood. In nucleotides, the sequence is TGTGCCAGCAGTTTTCACACGGCTAGCGGGAGGGCCTACGAGCAGTACTTC. It is translated as CASSFHTASGRAYEQYF.